This passage covers 27 T cell receptor beta chains from one sample sequenced in a study of blood T cell repertoires in COVID-19. Method: immunoSEQ multiplex PCR; TCRdb's copy keeps in-frame clones and lacks some. The repertoire consists of about 260,000 clones, with approximately 86% occurring once and the leading ten covering over 2%. The sequencing input was peripheral blood. These receptors were collected from a woman aged 45-65 years who had recovered from COVID-19.

The chain joins TRBV30 to TRBJ2-1, with a tentative D call TRBD1 (5 bases). Germline-derived CDR1 and CDR2 are GTSNPN and SVGIG (reference sequence). CDR3 size: 14 residues. V was pared by 3 bases and J by 2 bases, with 11 bases between. CDR3 nucleotide sequence: TGTGCCTGGAGGGGGCGGTTTACCTACAATGAGCAGTTCTTC. Amino acids: CAWRGRFTYNEQFF.

The chain combines TRBV3-1 (or the pseudogene TRBV3-2) with TRBJ2-7; no clear D. CDR3 length equals 12 residues. Germline V gene sequence: CDR1 LGHDT, CDR2 YNNKEL (reference sequence). V was clipped by 0 bases and J by 6 bases, with 6 bases between them. CDR3 sequence reads: CASSQDKSEQYF. As DNA, the CDR3 is TGTGCCAGCAGCCAAGATAAGAGCGAGCAGTACTTC.

This chain connects TRBV6-2 or TRBV6-3 to TRBJ1-5; D gene ambiguous. In germline, CDR1 is MNHEY, CDR2 SVGEGT. There are 14 residues in the CDR3. The V end lost 2 bases, the J end lost 3 bases, and 8 bases lay between the germline ends. CDR3 sequence: CASSYVQDNQPQHF. The CDR3 DNA reads TGTGCCAGCAGTTACGTACAAGACAATCAGCCCCAGCATTTT.

The J gene is TRBJ2-6, the V gene TRBV10-3; tentative D call: TRBD2 (5 bases). Germline V gives CDR1 ENHRY, CDR2 SYGVKD. The CDR3 runs 16 residues. V was trimmed by 8 bases and J by 0 bases, leaving 14 bases between them. CDR3 residues: CAIPKLGISGANVLTF. As DNA, the CDR3 is TGTGCCATCCCCAAACTAGGCATCTCTGGGGCCAACGTCCTGACTTTC.

The chain employs TRBV18 and TRBJ2-7, with D tentatively TRBD1 (5 bases). CDR3 length: 12 residues. With 5 bases removed from V and 4 bases from J, the gap between germline ends came to 9 bases. Per the germline V gene, CDR1 is KGHSH and CDR2 is LQKENI. The CDR3 DNA follows: TGTGCCAGCTCAACGAAGGGGTACGAGCAGTACTTC. Translated, it gives CASSTKGYEQYF.

This rearrangement joins TRBV5-5 to TRBJ1-2; TRBD1 matches at 9 bases. This CDR3 is built from 15 residues. V dropped 4 bases and J dropped 3; count of bases not matched to a gene: 7. Germline V gene data show CDR1 as SGHKS and CDR2 as YYEKEE (reference sequence). The CDR3 DNA is TGTGCCAGCAGCCCGGGGGACAGGGTGGACTATGGCTACACCTTC. As protein: CASSPGDRVDYGYTF.

The genes are TRBV28 and TRBJ2-3; no definite D call. Germline V gene data show CDR1 as MDHEN and CDR2 as SYDVKM. The length of the CDR3 is 17 residues. The V and J ends lost 2 bases and 2 bases respectively, with 17 bases between them. The CDR3 nucleotides read TGTGCCAGCAGTTTAGGTAGTATGGAGCCGACCACAGATACGCAGTATTTT. This gives the protein CASSLGSMEPTTDTQYF.

The chain is built from TRBV2 and TRBJ2-4; TRBD2 aligns across 11 bases. This CDR3 is 13 amino acids long. Germline V gene sequence: CDR1 SNHLY, CDR2 FYNNEI. Losses at the gene ends were 7 bases for V and 6 bases for J; bases not matched to a gene: 2. The CDR3 DNA reads as TGTGCCAGCACCGGGACTAGCGGAAACATTCAGTACTTC. Its translation is CASTGTSGNIQYF.

This chain uses TRBV3-1 (or the pseudogene TRBV3-2) with TRBJ2-4, with a weak D call TRBD2 (5 bases). The V and J ends lost 4 bases and 0 bases respectively, with 13 bases between them. The CDR3 runs 16 residues. CDR1 is LGHDT and CDR2 is YNNKEL in the germline V gene (reference sequence). CDR3 in DNA: TGTGCCAGCAGCCCCGGGATCAGCCTAGCCAAAAACATTCAGTACTTC. This translates into CASSPGISLAKNIQYF.

This clone has only a few counts. The V and J genes are TRBV6-5 and TRBJ1-4; 7 positions agree with TRBD1. From germline, CDR1 is MNHEY and CDR2 SVGAGI. This CDR3 is 14 amino acids long. Germline trimming cut 6 bases from V and 7 bases from J; bases unmatched to any gene: 8. The CDR3 coding sequence is TGTGCCAGCAGCCCCGCGGGACAGTTTGAAAAACTGTTTTTT. It translates to CASSPAGQFEKLFF.

This clone came up a few times. The gene calls are TRBV3-1 (or the pseudogene TRBV3-2) and TRBJ2-5, with 10 bases identical to TRBD2. The CDR3 loop spans 16 amino acids. Germline V lookup: CDR1 LGHDT, CDR2 YNNKEL (reference sequence). V gave up 4 bases and J gave up 4 bases; unmatched junction bases: 9. Here the CDR3 DNA reads TGTGCCAGCAGCCGTTCAGCTAGCGGGAGTCGAGAGACCCAGTACTTC. Amino acids: CASSRSASGSRETQYF.

CDR3 sequence (DNA): TGCGCCAGCAGCTCCGGACAGGGGGGGAACGAGCAGTTCTTC. It specifies CASSSGQGGNEQFF. The chain recombines TRBV5-1 with TRBJ2-1; 10 bases agree with TRBD1. The germline V gene has CDR1 SGHRS and CDR2 YFSETQ. The J segment lost 10 bases and the V segment lost 3 bases, leaving 7 bases of the junction unmatched. The CDR3 loop spans 14 amino acids.

The V gene is TRBV7-8, the J gene TRBJ1-2, with 9 bases lining up with TRBD1. The CDR3 is 17 amino acids. The V segment lost 5 bases and the J segment 8 bases; nucleotides outside the gene matches: 18. CDR1 and CDR2 (germline): SGHVS, FQNEAQ. The CDR3 coding sequence is TGTGCCAGCAGCCCAGGGGGGTGGAAGGGACAGGGACAGGGCTACACCTTC. Translating it yields CASSPGGWKGQGQGYTF. Filled out from reference TRBV7-8 and TRBJ1-2, the complete variable domain reads GAGVSQSPRYKVAKRGQDVALRCDPISGHVSLFWYQQALGQGPEFLTYFQNEAQLDKSGLPSDRFFAERPEGSVSTLKIQRTQQEDSAVYLCASSPGGWKGQGQGYTFGSGTRLTVV.

The J gene is TRBJ2-5, the V gene TRBV21-1; TRBD1 is taken as the D call from the table, unchecked against the DNA. TRBV21-1 has pseudogene status. The CDR3 loop spans 15 amino acids. The CDR3 coding sequence is TGTGCTCCCGTAGGGGACATCTTTTTTCGGGAGACCCAGTACTTC. This gives the protein CAPVGDIFFRETQYF.

This clone was counted once. The rearrangement links TRBV28 to TRBJ2-7; TRBD1 aligns across 7 bases. CDR1 and CDR2 from the germline V gene are MDHEN and SYDVKM. This CDR3 comprises 15 residues. V was pared by 4 bases and J by 0 bases, with 6 bases of the junction left unmatched. The CDR3 nucleotides read TGTGCCAGCAGTTCCCCCCGGGACAGCTCCTACGAGCAGTACTTC. Translated, it gives CASSSPRDSSYEQYF. The full variable domain, in which reference TRBV28 and TRBJ2-7 provide the parts outside the CDR3, is DVKVTQSSRYLVKRTGEKVFLECVQDMDHENMFWYRQDPGLGLRLIYFSYDVKMKEKGDIPEGYSVSREKKERFSLILESASTNQTSMYLCASSSPRDSSYEQYFGPGTRLTVT.

This clone was observed once. The chain carries TRBV6-5 and TRBJ1-5, with 8 bases identical to TRBD1. V dropped 6 bases and J dropped 1; count of bases not matched to a gene: 5. CDR1 MNHEY and CDR2 SVGAGI come from the germline V gene. This CDR3 comprises 15 residues. The CDR3 spells CASSKDRASNQPQHF. DNA for the CDR3: TGTGCCAGCAGCAAGGACAGGGCGAGCAATCAGCCCCAGCATTTT.

CDR3 DNA: TGTGCCAGCAGTTACGCGGGTCGAAGTCGCGCCGAGCAGTACTTC. Its translation: CASSYAGRSRAEQYF. The chain joins TRBV6-5 to TRBJ2-7; possible D gene TRBD2, 5 bases. Germline V CDR1 and CDR2: MNHEY, SVGAGI. The CDR3 covers 15 residues. Trimming shortened V by 2 bases and J by 6 bases, and 17 bases separated the two germline ends.

The chain employs TRBV6-2 or TRBV6-3 and TRBJ1-5; maybe TRBD1 (5 bases). From germline, CDR1 is MNHEY and CDR2 SVGEGT. V was cut by 2 bases and J by 5 bases, with 7 bases left in between. The CDR3 loop spans 13 amino acids. This CDR3 is CASSYDSHQPQHF. DNA for the CDR3: TGTGCCAGCAGTTACGACAGCCATCAGCCCCAGCATTTT.

This chain joins TRBV18 and TRBJ2-5; D is uncertain. V was trimmed by 3 bases and J by 3 bases, leaving 8 bases between them. The V gene's germline CDR1 is KGHSH and CDR2 LQKENI. This CDR3 contains 13 residues. CDR3: CASSPSSEETQYF. CDR3 nucleotides: TGTGCCAGCTCACCTTCCTCAGAAGAGACCCAGTACTTC.

This clone has just a few counts. The chain combines TRBV28 with TRBJ1-5; TRBD1 aligns across 8 bases. CDR1 is MDHEN, CDR2 SYDVKM, per germline. This CDR3 spans 17 amino acids. V shed 3 bases and J 3 bases; nucleotides not matched to a gene: 10. The DNA for the CDR3 is TGTGCCAGCAGTTTCCCTGGACAGGGTGTATTCAATCAGCCCCAGCATTTT. Protein product: CASSFPGQGVFNQPQHF.

This chain uses TRBV2 with TRBJ1-2; 7 bases agree with TRBD1. Germline V gene lookup returns CDR1 SNHLY and CDR2 FYNNEI. The CDR3 runs to 15 residues. The trim removed 6 bases at V and 0 bases at J, leaving 7 bases unmatched. The DNA of the CDR3 is TGTGCCAGCAGCCCGGACAGGACTTCTAACTATGGCTACACCTTC. Protein sequence: CASSPDRTSNYGYTF. Complete variable domain (other parts from reference TRBV2 and TRBJ1-2): EPEVTQTPSHQVTQMGQEVILRCVPISNHLYFYWYRQILGQKVEFLVSFYNNEISEKSEIFDDQFSVERPDGSNFTLKIRSTKLEDSAMYFCASSPDRTSNYGYTFGSGTRLTVV.

Turning to this clone: Other DNA sequences in this specimen translate into the identical CDR3. V gene TRBV5-4 combines with J gene TRBJ1-2; 11 bases align to TRBD1. CDR3 length: 14 amino acids. Unmatched junction bases numbered 1, after V lost 3 bases and J lost 3 bases. The germline V gene has CDR1 SGHNT and CDR2 YYREEE (reference sequence). Written as DNA, the CDR3 is TGTGCCAGCAGCTGGACAGGGGGCGACTATGGCTACACCTTC. The encoded protein is CASSWTGGDYGYTF.

The chain has TRBV7-6 and TRBJ1-1, with 8 bases that match TRBD1. Germline CDR1 and CDR2: SGHVS and FNYEAQ. Trimming cost V 5 bases and J 0 bases; bases outside gene matches: 14. This CDR3 has 18 amino acids. The CDR3 reads CASSLTPGQAPLNTEAFF. CDR3 DNA: TGTGCCAGCAGCCTTACTCCGGGACAGGCTCCGTTGAACACTGAAGCTTTCTTT. The full variable domain, rest sourced from reference TRBV7-6 and TRBJ1-1, is GAGVSQSPRYKVTKRGQDVALRCDPISGHVSLYWYRQALGQGPEFLTYFNYEAQQDKSGLPNDRFSAERPEGSISTLTIQRTEQRDSAMYRCASSLTPGQAPLNTEAFFGQGTRLTVV.

This clone was picked up a small number of times. This sequence joins TRBV7-3 and TRBJ1-1; TRBD1 agrees at 8 bases. Germline assignment: CDR1 SGHTA and CDR2 FQGTGA. V trimming: 1 base; J trimming: 7 bases; junction bases outside the gene matches: 8. The CDR3 totals 15 residues. The CDR3: CASSLMGGDRGEAFF. CDR3 nucleotides: TGTGCCAGCAGCTTAATGGGGGGTGACAGGGGTGAAGCTTTCTTT.

The chain combines TRBV28 with TRBJ2-6; no definite D call. The CDR3 runs to 19 residues. From germline, CDR1 is MDHEN and CDR2 SYDVKM. Between the trimmed V and J ends, which lost 5 bases and 1 base, there was a span of 21 bases. CDR3 bases: TGTGCCAGCAGTACCGAGACGGCTTCGGTGAGGTCTGGGGCCAACGTCCTGACTTTC. This translates into CASSTETASVRSGANVLTF.

This chain joins TRBV25-1 and TRBJ2-3; 11 nucleotides align to TRBD2. Trimming took 4 bases from V and 1 from J; bases not matched to a gene: 4. The CDR3 is 16 amino acids. The germline CDR1 and CDR2 sequences are MGHDK and SYGVNS. The CDR3 nucleotides are TGTGCCAGCAGTGCGCTACTAGCGGGGGGCACAGATACGCAGTATTTT. It encodes CASSALLAGGTDTQYF.

As regards this clone: The same CDR3 can be traced to other DNA sequences in this sample. The chain combines TRBV5-1 with TRBJ2-5, with TRBD2 as a possible D gene (6 bases). Deletions cut 1 base from V and 3 bases from J, with 7 bases between. Germline V gene lookup returns CDR1 SGHRS and CDR2 YFSETQ. The CDR3 length is 13 residues. The CDR3 region is CASSLPGEETQYF. The CDR3 bases are TGCGCCAGCAGCTTGCCGGGGGAAGAGACCCAGTACTTC.